This T cell receptor beta chain was profiled in a study of blood T cell repertoires in COVID-19. The data were produced by immunoSEQ multiplex PCR, yet TCRdb's version contains in-frame clones alone and is incomplete. The table lists about 210,000 clones, 75% to 85% of them singletons. Germline V gene lookup returns CDR1 SGHVS and CDR2 FNYEAQ. The length of the CDR3 is 17 residues. The V gene end was trimmed by 3 bases and the J gene end by 4 bases; junction bases not matched to a gene: 12. The TCR sequence derives from a woman in her 70s with COVID-19, enrolled during active disease. The V and J genes are TRBV7-6 and TRBJ1-2, with 9 bases identical to TRBD1. Sequencing was done on a sample of peripheral blood. The CDR3 protein is CASSLDYRGRGGYGYTF. As DNA, the CDR3 is TGTGCCAGCAGCTTGGACTACAGGGGGCGAGGAGGCTATGGCTACACCTTC.